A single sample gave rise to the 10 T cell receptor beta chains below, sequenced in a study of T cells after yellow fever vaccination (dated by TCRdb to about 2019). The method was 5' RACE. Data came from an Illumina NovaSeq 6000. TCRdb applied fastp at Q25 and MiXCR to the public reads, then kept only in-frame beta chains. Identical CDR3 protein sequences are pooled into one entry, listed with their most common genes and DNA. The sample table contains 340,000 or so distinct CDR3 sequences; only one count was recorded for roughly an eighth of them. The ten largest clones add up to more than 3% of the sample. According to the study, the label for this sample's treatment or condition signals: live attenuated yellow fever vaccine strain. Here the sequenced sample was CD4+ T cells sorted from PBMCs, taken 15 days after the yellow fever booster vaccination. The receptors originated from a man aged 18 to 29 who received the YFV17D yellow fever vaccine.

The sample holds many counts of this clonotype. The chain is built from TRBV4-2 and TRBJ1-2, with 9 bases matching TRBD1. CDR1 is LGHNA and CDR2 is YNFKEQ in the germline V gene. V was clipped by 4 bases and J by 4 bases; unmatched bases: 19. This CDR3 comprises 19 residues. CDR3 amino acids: CASSRQTRNRGLGRYGYTF. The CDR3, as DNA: TGTGCCAGCAGCCGCCAGACTCGGAACAGGGGGCTGGGGCGCTATGGCTACACCTTC.

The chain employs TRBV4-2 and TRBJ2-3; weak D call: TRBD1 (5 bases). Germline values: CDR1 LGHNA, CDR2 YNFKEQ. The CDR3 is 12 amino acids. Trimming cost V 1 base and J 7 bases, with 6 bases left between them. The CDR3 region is CASSQGTNTQYF. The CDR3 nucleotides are TGTGCCAGCAGCCAAGGGACAAATACGCAGTATTTT.

This chain's CDR3 is CASSPLDRDNEQFF. The CDR3 nucleotides read TGTGCCAGCAGTCCCCTCGACAGGGACAATGAGCAGTTCTTC. The chain uses TRBV28 and TRBJ2-1; 7 bases fit TRBD1. The CDR3 is made up of 14 amino acids. V was pared by 5 bases and J by 5 bases, with 6 bases of the junction left unmatched. Germline values: CDR1 MDHEN, CDR2 SYDVKM.

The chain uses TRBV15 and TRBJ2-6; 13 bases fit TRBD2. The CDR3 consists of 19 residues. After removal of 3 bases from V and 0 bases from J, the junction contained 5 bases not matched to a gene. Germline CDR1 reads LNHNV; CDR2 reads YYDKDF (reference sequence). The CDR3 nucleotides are TGTGCCACCAGCAGTCGGACTAGCGGGGGCCGCTCTGGGGCCAACGTCCTGACTTTC. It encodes CATSSRTSGGRSGANVLTF.

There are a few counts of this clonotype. The CDR3 bases are TGTGCCAGCTCACCCCTCGCCCGCCCAACGCCAGATACGCAGTATTTT. It is translated as CASSPLARPTPDTQYF. V usage is TRBV18 and J usage is TRBJ2-3, with D hard to call. Trimming pared 3 bases from V and 4 bases from J, leaving 17 bases between. The CDR3 loop spans 16 amino acids. The V gene's germline CDR1 is KGHSH and CDR2 LQKENI. The complete variable domain, with remaining parts taken from reference TRBV18 and TRBJ2-3, reads NAGVMQNPRHLVRRRGQEARLRCSPMKGHSHVYWYRQLPEEGLKFMVYLQKENIIDESGMPKERFSAEFPKEGPSILRIQQVVRGDSAAYFCASSPLARPTPDTQYFGPGTRLTVL.

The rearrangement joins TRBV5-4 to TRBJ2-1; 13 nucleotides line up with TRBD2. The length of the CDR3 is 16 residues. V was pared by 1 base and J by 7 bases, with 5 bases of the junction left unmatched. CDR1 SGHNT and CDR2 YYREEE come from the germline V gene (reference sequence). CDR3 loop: CASSLQGLAGPNEQFF. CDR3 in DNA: TGTGCCAGCAGCTTGCAGGGACTAGCGGGGCCGAATGAGCAGTTCTTC. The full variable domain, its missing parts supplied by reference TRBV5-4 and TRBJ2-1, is ETGVTQSPTHLIKTRGQQVTLRCSSQSGHNTVSWYQQALGQGPQFIFQYYREEENGRGNFPPRFSGLQFPNYSSELNVNALELDDSALYLCASSLQGLAGPNEQFFGPGTRLTVL.

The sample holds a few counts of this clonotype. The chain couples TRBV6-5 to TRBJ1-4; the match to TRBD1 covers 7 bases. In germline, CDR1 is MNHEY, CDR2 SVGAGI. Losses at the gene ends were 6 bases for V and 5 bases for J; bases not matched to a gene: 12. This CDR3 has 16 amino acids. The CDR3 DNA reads TGTGCCAGCAGACTGACAGGGAGGGGGGGGAATGAAAAACTGTTTTTT. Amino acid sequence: CASRLTGRGGNEKLFF.

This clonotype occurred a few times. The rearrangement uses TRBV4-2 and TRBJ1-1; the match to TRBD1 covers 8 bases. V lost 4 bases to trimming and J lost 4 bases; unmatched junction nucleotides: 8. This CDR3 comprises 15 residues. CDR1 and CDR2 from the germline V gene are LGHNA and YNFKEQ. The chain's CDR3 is CASSLPTGVATEAFF. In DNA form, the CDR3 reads TGTGCCAGCAGCCTCCCGACAGGGGTGGCCACTGAAGCTTTCTTT.

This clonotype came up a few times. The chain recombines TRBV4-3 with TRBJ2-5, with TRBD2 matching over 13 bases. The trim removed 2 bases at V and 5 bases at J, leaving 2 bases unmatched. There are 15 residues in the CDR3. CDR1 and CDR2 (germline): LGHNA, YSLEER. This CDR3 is CASSQTSGGAETQYF. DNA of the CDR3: TGCGCCAGCAGCCAAACTAGCGGGGGGGCCGAGACCCAGTACTTC.

CDR3: CSAETDTDTQYF. CDR3 DNA: TGCAGTGCCGAGACAGACACAGATACGCAGTATTTT. This chain joins TRBV20-1 and TRBJ2-3; tentative D call: TRBD1 (5 bases). V dropped 6 bases and J dropped 2 bases, with 9 bases sitting between them. There are 12 residues in the CDR3. The germline gives CDR1 DFQATT, CDR2 SNEGSKA (reference sequence).